Listed here are 19 T cell receptor beta chains from one sample, sequenced in a study of T cell responses to AZD1222 COVID-19 vaccine. Produced via immunoSEQ multiplex PCR; TCRdb's table is partial and in-frame only. The table lists approximately 170,000 clones, approximately 94% of them singletons. The specimen was peripheral blood, collected 28 days after the second AZD1222 dose. These receptor sequences come from an adult who received the AZD1222 COVID-19 vaccine.

J is TRBJ2-7 and V is TRBV7-8; 8 positions agree with TRBD1. V trimming: 1 base; J trimming: 6 bases; junction bases outside the gene matches: 8. The CDR3 spans 15 residues. The germline V gene has CDR1 SGHVS and CDR2 FQNEAQ. CDR3 sequence (DNA): TGTGCCAGCAGCTTAGTGCGCCAGGGGGCGGGCGAGCAGTACTTC. This gives the protein CASSLVRQGAGEQYF.

The J gene is TRBJ2-1, the V gene TRBV7-8; 13 bases fit TRBD2. V shed 4 bases, J shed 8 bases, and the junction held 5 bases outside the gene matches. The CDR3 has 15 residues. Germline-derived CDR1 and CDR2 are SGHVS and FQNEAQ. The CDR3 DNA is TGTGCCAGCAGCTCCGGGACTAGCGGGAATCATGAGCAGTTCTTC. It translates to CASSSGTSGNHEQFF. Looking up the rest from reference TRBV7-8 and TRBJ2-1 gives the full variable domain: GAGVSQSPRYKVAKRGQDVALRCDPISGHVSLFWYQQALGQGPEFLTYFQNEAQLDKSGLPSDRFFAERPEGSVSTLKIQRTQQEDSAVYLCASSSGTSGNHEQFFGPGTRLTVL.

The chain joins TRBV19 to TRBJ1-1; D possibly corresponds to TRBD1 (6 bases). Germline V CDR1 and CDR2: LNHDA, SQIVND (reference sequence). The CDR3 contains 15 residues. Trimming removed 6 bases from V and 0 bases from J, with 14 bases in between. The CDR3 nucleotides are TGTGCCAGTAGAACAGGGCGCATTTTGAACACTGAAGCTTTCTTT. It translates to CASRTGRILNTEAFF.

This clone came up once. This rearrangement joins TRBV27 to TRBJ1-2; the D gene is possibly TRBD1 (6 bases). The germline V and J ends were trimmed by 6 bases and 4 bases, with 9 bases remaining between them. Germline V gene sequence: CDR1 MNHEY, CDR2 SMNVEV (reference sequence). The CDR3 has 12 residues. CDR3 nucleotide sequence: TGTGCCAGCAGGTCAGGGGTCTATGGCTACACCTTC. Encoded protein: CASRSGVYGYTF.

The chain recombines TRBV19 with TRBJ2-7; D may be TRBD2 (6 bases). Germline CDR1 reads LNHDA; CDR2 reads SQIVND (reference sequence). This CDR3 spans 15 amino acids. With 5 bases removed from V and 7 bases from J, the gap between germline ends came to 21 bases. CDR3 protein: CASSPIAGRSGEQYF. In DNA, the CDR3 is TGTGCCAGTAGTCCTATTGCAGGGAGGTCGGGGGAGCAGTACTTC.

This sequence joins TRBV4-1 and TRBJ2-3; D is unresolved. The length of the CDR3 is 13 residues. Trimming took off 2 bases at V and 0 bases at J, with 3 bases between the two ends. Germline CDR1 is MGHRA and CDR2 is YSYEKL. CDR3 amino acids: CASSQTSTDTQYF. CDR3 nucleotides: TGCGCCAGCAGCCAAACTAGCACAGATACGCAGTATTTT.

This clone was recorded once. CDR3 sequence: CSVSGTGGFSTDTQYF. Written as DNA, the CDR3 is TGCAGCGTTTCCGGGACAGGGGGGTTCAGCACAGATACGCAGTATTTT. The chain has TRBV29-1 and TRBJ2-3; 11 positions match TRBD1. Unmatched junction bases numbered 7, after V lost 5 bases and J lost 0 bases. The CDR3 has 16 residues. Per the germline V gene, CDR1 is SQVTM and CDR2 is ANQGSEA.

The V call is TRBV15, the J call TRBJ2-2; 10 nucleotides line up with TRBD1. This CDR3 is 19 amino acids long. The J segment lost 3 bases and the V segment lost 0 bases, leaving 10 bases of the junction unmatched. Germline values: CDR1 LNHNV, CDR2 YYDKDF (reference sequence). CDR3 sequence: CATSRDRSGTGEDTGELFF. The CDR3 DNA reads TGTGCCACCAGCAGAGATCGCTCCGGGACAGGGGAAGACACCGGGGAGCTGTTTTTT.

This clone appeared a single time. The chain combines TRBV7-8 with TRBJ2-7; 7 positions match TRBD1. The germline V gene encodes CDR1 SGHVS and CDR2 FQNEAQ. Trimming at V came to 2 bases and at J to 2 bases, leaving 15 bases not matched to a gene. There are 18 residues in the CDR3. The CDR3 spells CASSLTGVLPFSPYEQYF. The CDR3 DNA is TGTGCCAGCAGCTTAACAGGGGTACTCCCATTCTCTCCCTACGAGCAGTACTTC.

The genes are TRBV4-3 and TRBJ1-1, with 9 bases matching TRBD1. The CDR3 covers 17 residues. V trimming: 4 bases; J trimming: 7 bases; junction bases outside the gene matches: 16. Germline assignment: CDR1 LGHNA and CDR2 YSLEER. As DNA, the CDR3 is TGCGCCAGCAGCCCCCGGGCGCCGGGACAGGGCGGCAGTGAAGCTTTCTTT. Protein sequence: CASSPRAPGQGGSEAFF.

The chain employs TRBV13 and TRBJ1-1; 8 positions match TRBD1. CDR3 length equals 15 residues. Trimming took 3 bases from V and 1 from J; bases not matched to a gene: 4. Germline loops: CDR1 PRHDT, CDR2 FYEKMQ (reference sequence). This CDR3 reads CASSLWTGRNTEAFF. The CDR3 coding sequence is TGTGCCAGCAGCTTGTGGACAGGGAGGAACACTGAAGCTTTCTTT.

The V and J genes are TRBV13 and TRBJ2-1; TRBD2 agrees at 14 bases. Germline CDR1 PRHDT, CDR2 FYEKMQ (reference sequence). The ends lost 4 bases at V and 2 bases at J; junction bases unmatched: 4. The CDR3 totals 17 residues. The CDR3 sequence: CASSSTSGRAPYNEQFF. Here the CDR3 DNA reads TGTGCCAGCAGCTCGACTAGCGGGAGGGCCCCCTACAATGAGCAGTTCTTC.

V usage is TRBV7-2 and J usage is TRBJ1-1; D is ambiguous. CDR1 and CDR2 (germline): SGHTA, FQGNSA. V gave up 2 bases and J gave up 0 bases, with 7 bases separating them. There are 14 residues in the CDR3. The CDR3, as DNA: TGTGCCAGCAGCTTAATATATATGAACACTGAAGCTTTCTTT. Amino acid sequence: CASSLIYMNTEAFF.

The V gene is TRBV6-5, the J gene TRBJ2-7; 7 bases line up with TRBD2. The CDR3 totals 14 residues. The trim removed 4 bases at V and 3 bases at J, leaving 6 bases unmatched. Germline V gives CDR1 MNHEY, CDR2 SVGAGI. The CDR3 here is CASSWEGGFYEQYF. As DNA, the CDR3 is TGTGCCAGCAGTTGGGAGGGAGGGTTCTACGAGCAGTACTTC.

This clone came up once. This chain links TRBV2 with TRBJ1-1, with 8 bases aligning to TRBD1. The CDR3 runs 13 residues. V was pared by 5 bases and J by 11 bases, with 10 bases of the junction left unmatched. Germline lookup yields CDR1 SNHLY and CDR2 FYNNEI. The CDR3 is CASSKGVDRDAFF. The DNA of the CDR3 is TGTGCCAGCAGTAAGGGAGTGGACAGGGATGCTTTCTTT.

The chain has TRBV4-3 and TRBJ2-7, with D perhaps TRBD1 (6 bases). Per germline, CDR1 LGHNA and CDR2 YSLEER. CDR3 length: 15 amino acids. Deletions cut 4 bases from V and 3 bases from J, with 16 bases between. The CDR3 spells CASSLNRGTDYEQYF. CDR3 sequence (DNA): TGCGCCAGCAGCCTTAATAGGGGGACGGACTACGAGCAGTACTTC.

Only one count was recorded for this clone. The rearrangement uses TRBV27 and TRBJ2-1; D remains unclear. V was trimmed by 0 bases and J by 5 bases, leaving 8 bases between them. This CDR3 has 14 residues. Germline V gives CDR1 MNHEY, CDR2 SMNVEV (reference sequence). CDR3 amino acids: CASSLSNTNNEQFF. As DNA, the CDR3 is TGTGCCAGCAGTTTATCGAACACCAACAATGAGCAGTTCTTC.

The chain couples TRBV28 to TRBJ2-7, with 14 bases lining up with TRBD2. V trimming: 2 bases; J trimming: 5 bases; junction bases outside the gene matches: 8. The CDR3 consists of 17 residues. Germline loops: CDR1 MDHEN, CDR2 SYDVKM. Here the CDR3 reads CASSLRRGLAGVDEQYF. Written as DNA, the CDR3 is TGTGCCAGCAGTTTAAGGAGGGGACTAGCGGGAGTTGACGAGCAGTACTTC.

CDR3 residues: CASGGGGRTQYF. The CDR3 DNA is TGTGCCAGCGGCGGGGGAGGGCGGACCCAGTACTTC. The chain has TRBV27 and TRBJ2-5; TRBD2 aligns across 7 bases. The length of the CDR3 is 12 residues. The germline V gene encodes CDR1 MNHEY and CDR2 SMNVEV (reference sequence). Trimming removed 8 bases from V and 7 bases from J; junction bases left unmatched: 7.